A single count supports the clone carrying this TCR beta chain. Its antigen remains unknown. This entry belongs to a study of CD8 T cells in ankylosing spondylitis. Study-wide results and caveats: Among TCR beta sequences, a motif of fewer than 10 highly homologous variants appeared characteristic of ankylosing spondylitis blood.

Quantitative barcoded 5'-RACE was used to prepare TCR beta libraries. TCRdb re-called the 5' RACE reads through MiXCR, storing one row per CDR3 protein. The table has 100,000 to 150,000 distinct CDR3 sequences, roughly a sixth seen once. CDR1 is DFQATT, CDR2 SNEGSKA, per germline (reference sequence). The CDR3 length is 15 residues. Trimming shortened V by 8 bases and J by 7 bases, and 23 bases separated the two germline ends. The clonotype comes from a male donor with ankylosing spondylitis. Sequencing used blood, either unsorted or a sorted T cell fraction (not recorded which). The chain combines TRBV20-1 with TRBJ2-2, with D perhaps TRBD1 (6 bases). The CDR3 spells CSCRQAPGSGGELFF. The CDR3 DNA reads TGCAGTTGTAGACAGGCCCCTGGCTCCGGCGGGGAGCTGTTTTTT.